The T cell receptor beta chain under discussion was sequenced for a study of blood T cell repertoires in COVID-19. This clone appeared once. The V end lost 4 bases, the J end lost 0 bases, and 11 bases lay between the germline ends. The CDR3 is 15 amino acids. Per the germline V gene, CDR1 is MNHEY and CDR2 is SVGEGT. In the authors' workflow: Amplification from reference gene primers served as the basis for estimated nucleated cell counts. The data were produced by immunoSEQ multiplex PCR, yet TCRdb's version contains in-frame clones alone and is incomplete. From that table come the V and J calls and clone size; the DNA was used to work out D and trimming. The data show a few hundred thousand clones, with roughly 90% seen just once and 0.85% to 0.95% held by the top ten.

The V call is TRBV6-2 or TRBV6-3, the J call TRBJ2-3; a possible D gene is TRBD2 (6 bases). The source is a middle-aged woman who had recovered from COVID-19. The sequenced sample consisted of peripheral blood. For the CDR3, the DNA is TGTGCCAGCAGTTTACTAGCCCCCAGCACAGATACGCAGTATTTT. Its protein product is CASSLLAPSTDTQYF.